The 13 T cell receptor beta chains given below trace back to one sample, sequenced in a study of control samples from healthy donors and cancer patients. Sequencing was performed with immunoSEQ multiplex PCR; in TCRdb, only in-frame clones are kept and a portion is missing. This sample yields around 140,000 clones, of which about 90% are seen a single time; about 3% belongs to the top ten. The specimen was blood. These receptors were obtained from a man aged 25 to 40 in good health.

The rearrangement uses TRBV9 and TRBJ2-7, with 7 positions matching TRBD1. CDR1 and CDR2 from the germline V gene are SGDLS and YYNGEE. The CDR3 length is 14 residues. J was trimmed by 2 bases and V by 0 bases; bases with no gene match: 2. CDR3 protein: CASSVGDRAYEQYF. The CDR3 DNA sequence: TGTGCCAGCAGCGTAGGCGACAGGGCCTACGAGCAGTACTTC.

This clone was counted a few times. The chain carries TRBV11-2 and TRBJ1-6; the match to TRBD1 covers 10 bases. CDR3 length equals 16 residues. In germline, CDR1 is SGHAT, CDR2 FQNNGV. Trimming at V came to 5 bases and at J to 7 bases, leaving 8 bases not matched to a gene. CDR3 sequence (DNA): TGTGCCAGCAGCCTGACAGGGGGCGTTAGGAATTCACCCCTCCACTTT. This codes for CASSLTGGVRNSPLHF.

The chain links TRBV5-1 to TRBJ2-3, with 13 positions matching TRBD2. Unmatched junction bases numbered 8, after V lost 2 bases and J lost 2 bases. This CDR3 is built from 18 residues. In germline, CDR1 is SGHRS, CDR2 YFSETQ. In DNA, the CDR3 is TGCGCCAGCAGCTTCGAACTAGCGGGGGGGACAACCACAGATACGCAGTATTTT. This encodes CASSFELAGGTTTDTQYF.

DNA for the CDR3: TGTGCCAGCAGTGCCACAGGGCGAAGGGCTGAAGCTTTCTTT. Amino acids: CASSATGRRAEAFF. This chain joins TRBV28 and TRBJ1-1; tentatively, D is TRBD1 (6 bases). The germline V gene encodes CDR1 MDHEN and CDR2 SYDVKM. Between the trimmed V and J ends, which lost 5 bases and 6 bases, there was a span of 16 bases. This CDR3 is 14 amino acids long.

The V gene is TRBV19, the J gene TRBJ1-1, with D perhaps TRBD1 (5 bases). The CDR3 totals 14 residues. V was cut by 3 bases and J by 0 bases, with 8 bases left in between. Germline V gene sequence: CDR1 LNHDA, CDR2 SQIVND (reference sequence). The CDR3 nucleotides read TGTGCCAGTAGTATCGGGACTATGAACACTGAAGCTTTCTTT. It encodes CASSIGTMNTEAFF.

The V gene is TRBV5-4, the J gene TRBJ2-6; D is unclear. CDR1 is SGHNT, CDR2 YYREEE, per germline (reference sequence). The CDR3 sequence is 13 residues long. V lost 2 bases and J 3 bases, leaving 3 bases between the germline ends. CDR3 coding DNA: TGTGCCAGCAGCTTATTTGGGGCCAACGTCCTGACTTTC. Translated, it gives CASSLFGANVLTF.

This chain joins TRBV10-3 and TRBJ2-1; 8 nucleotides match TRBD1. This CDR3 has 16 amino acids. In germline, CDR1 is ENHRY, CDR2 SYGVKD. Trimming took 10 bases from V and 0 from J; bases not matched to a gene: 11. The CDR3 reads CATTLGQVSSYNEQFF. The CDR3 coding sequence is TGTGCCACAACACTGGGACAGGTCAGCTCCTACAATGAGCAGTTCTTC.

This sequence joins TRBV6-5 and TRBJ2-1; 8 nucleotides agree with TRBD2. The CDR3 is 13 amino acids. The J segment lost 6 bases and the V segment lost 6 bases, leaving 4 bases of the junction unmatched. CDR1 and CDR2 (germline): MNHEY, SVGAGI. In DNA form, the CDR3 reads TGTGCCAGCAGGATTGCGGGGGGCAATGAGCAGTTCTTC. This sequence encodes CASRIAGGNEQFF.

As to this clone: The sample contains more than one DNA sequence encoding this CDR3. The rearrangement uses TRBV9 and TRBJ1-4; tentative D call: TRBD1 (5 bases). Germline V gene lookup returns CDR1 SGDLS and CDR2 YYNGEE. The ends were cut back, 0 bases at V and 4 bases at J, with 7 bases in the middle. The length of the CDR3 is 14 residues. In nucleotides, the CDR3 is TGTGCCAGCAGCGTAGGGCAGGGTAATGAAAAACTGTTTTTT. Its translation: CASSVGQGNEKLFF.

The gene calls are TRBV6-2 or TRBV6-3 and TRBJ2-2; D ambiguous. The CDR3 has 12 residues. Germline V gene sequence: CDR1 MNHEY, CDR2 SVGEGT. Trimming stripped 5 bases from V and 7 bases from J, with 8 bases between. The CDR3 nucleotides read TGTGCCAGCAGTCCCCCGGGCGGGGAGCTGTTTTTT. Amino acid sequence: CASSPPGGELFF.

The V gene is TRBV5-6, the J gene TRBJ2-7, with D uncertain. The V end lost 4 bases, the J end lost 1 base, and 15 bases lay between the germline ends. This CDR3 has 15 amino acids. Germline assignment: CDR1 SGHDT and CDR2 YYEEEE. CDR3 sequence: CASSPPASVSYEQYF. CDR3 in DNA: TGTGCCAGCAGCCCCCCGGCTAGTGTATCCTACGAGCAGTACTTC.

V is TRBV18 and J is TRBJ2-7; 9 nucleotides line up with TRBD1. The CDR3 is made up of 14 amino acids. The ends lost 5 bases at V and 7 bases at J; junction bases unmatched: 9. Germline-derived CDR1 and CDR2 are KGHSH and LQKENI. CDR3 DNA: TGTGCCAGCTCAACCTCGGGACAGGGTTGGGAGCAGTACTTC. It is translated as CASSTSGQGWEQYF.

The chain uses TRBV14 and TRBJ1-2; D gene unclear. Trimming took off 5 bases at V and 4 bases at J, with 11 bases between the two ends. The germline gives CDR1 SGHDN, CDR2 FVKESK. This CDR3 spans 13 amino acids. For the CDR3, the DNA is TGTGCCAGCAGCGAAGGGCAGCCCTATGGCTACACCTTC. As protein: CASSEGQPYGYTF.